Following are 2 T cell receptor beta chains from one sample sequenced in a study of Ad26.COV2.S vaccination and SARS-CoV-2 variants. Stated treatment: roughly 19 received Ad26.COV2.S at low or high dose, single or two shots; several received placebo; per-sample allocation not given. Samples analyzed were those drawn on day 63 after the first vaccine or placebo injection. Clones were read by immunoSEQ multiplex PCR, and TCRdb kept only the in-frame ones, dropping some. The sample carries fewer than 500,000 clones, 90% recorded once. The sample consisted of peripheral blood, taken in a trial of Ad26.COV2.S vaccine versus placebo. The receptors here all came from a person aged 18-60 years who received the Ad26.COV2.S COVID-19 vaccine or a placebo.

V is TRBV6-5 and J is TRBJ2-1, with 7 nucleotides matching TRBD2. Trimming cost V 6 bases and J 8 bases; bases outside gene matches: 10. Germline values: CDR1 MNHEY, CDR2 SVGAGI. CDR3 length equals 14 residues. This CDR3 is CASSIWSGIDEQFF. DNA for the CDR3: TGTGCCAGCAGCATCTGGAGCGGGATCGATGAGCAGTTCTTC.

The rearrangement joins TRBV24-1 to TRBJ1-5; D gene ambiguous. CDR3 length equals 12 residues. CDR1 KGHDR and CDR2 SFDVKD come from the germline V gene. The V end lost 4 bases, the J end lost 5 bases, and 5 bases lay between the germline ends. The CDR3 DNA reads TGTGCCACCAGTGACTCTTATCAGCCCCAGCATTTT. It is translated as CATSDSYQPQHF.